Presented here are 23 T cell receptor beta chains from one specimen sequenced in a study of blood T cell repertoires in COVID-19. The repertoire was sequenced with immunoSEQ multiplex PCR; TCRdb's copy has only in-frame clones and lacks some. The sample lists approximately 260,000 clones; 88% were seen once. The sequenced material came from PBMCs or T cells enriched from blood (not recorded which). All receptors come from a woman in her thirties or forties with acute COVID-19.

The chain couples TRBV9 to TRBJ1-2, with D maybe TRBD1 (5 bases). From germline, CDR1 is SGDLS and CDR2 YYNGEE. Deletions cut 0 bases from V and 8 bases from J, with 14 bases between. The CDR3 is 14 amino acids. CDR3 nucleotides: TGTGCCAGCAGCGTAGTTGGCGGGGCGGAGGGCTACACCTTC. Its protein is CASSVVGGAEGYTF. The full variable domain, in which reference TRBV9 and TRBJ1-2 provide the parts outside the CDR3, is DSGVTQTPKHLITATGQRVTLRCSPRSGDLSVYWYQQSLDQGLQFLIQYYNGEERAKGNILERFSAQQFPDLHSELNLSSLELGDSALYFCASSVVGGAEGYTFGSGTRLTVV.

The CDR3: CASSQDAGDLDEQYF. The CDR3 nucleotides read TGTGCCAGCTCACAGGATGCGGGAGATCTGGACGAGCAGTACTTC. This sequence joins TRBV18 and TRBJ2-7; 7 bases agree with TRBD2. This CDR3 is built from 15 residues. V shed 4 bases and J 5 bases; nucleotides not matched to a gene: 11. The germline gives CDR1 KGHSH, CDR2 LQKENI.

This clone was counted a single time. This chain connects TRBV24-1 to TRBJ2-5, with 12 positions matching TRBD2. The germline V gene encodes CDR1 KGHDR and CDR2 SFDVKD. The V segment lost 5 bases and the J segment 5 bases; nucleotides outside the gene matches: 5. CDR3 length: 15 amino acids. The CDR3 sequence is CATSVTSGSGETQYF. In nucleotides, the CDR3 is TGTGCCACCAGTGTGACTAGCGGGAGTGGGGAGACCCAGTACTTC.

The chain employs TRBV7-9 and TRBJ1-2; TRBD1 agrees at 8 bases. V lost 2 bases, J lost 0 bases, and 5 bases stayed unmatched. CDR3 length: 16 residues. The V gene's germline CDR1 is SEHNR and CDR2 FQNEAQ (reference sequence). The CDR3 sequence is CASSLSLQGANYGYTF. CDR3 DNA sequence: TGTGCCAGCAGCTTATCCTTACAGGGGGCTAACTATGGCTACACCTTC.

The chain uses TRBV20-1 and TRBJ2-1; weak D call: TRBD2 (5 bases). Germline CDR1 is DFQATT and CDR2 is SNEGSKA (reference sequence). This CDR3 contains 11 residues. V shed 6 bases and J shed 7 bases, with 10 bases lying between them. The CDR3: CSARSGNEQFF. CDR3 nucleotides: TGCAGTGCACGTTCGGGGAATGAGCAGTTCTTC.

The chain is built from TRBV5-1 and TRBJ2-3; D ambiguous. V lost 1 base to trimming and J lost 4 bases, with 13 bases between them. CDR3 length equals 15 residues. Germline lookup yields CDR1 SGHRS and CDR2 YFSETQ. The CDR3 bases are TGCGCCAGCAGCTTGCCCCCACCACGGGCAGATACGCAGTATTTT. Translated, it gives CASSLPPPRADTQYF.

The chain joins TRBV28 to TRBJ1-2; 10 bases are a match to TRBD1. This CDR3 is built from 14 residues. The junction had 8 bases not matched to a gene; V was cut back by 6 bases and J by 7 bases. The germline gives CDR1 MDHEN, CDR2 SYDVKM. In nucleotides, the CDR3 is TGTGCCAGCAGCACCGGACAGGGGGAGGTTGGCTACACCTTC. Amino acid sequence: CASSTGQGEVGYTF.

The chain couples TRBV13 to TRBJ2-7, with D possibly TRBD2 on 6 matching bases. Germline CDR1 and CDR2: PRHDT and FYEKMQ (reference sequence). Deletions cut 5 bases from V and 1 base from J, with 9 bases between. This CDR3 has 13 residues. The CDR3 loop reads CASSRGNSYEQYV. CDR3 nucleotides: TGTGCCAGCAGCCGGGGGAATTCCTACGAGCAGTACGTC.

The genes are TRBV28 and TRBJ1-5; D is possibly TRBD1 (5 bases). With 5 bases removed from V and 6 bases from J, the gap between germline ends came to 14 bases. This CDR3 is built from 14 residues. CDR1 and CDR2 from the germline V gene are MDHEN and SYDVKM. The CDR3 is CASSPRVGGQPQHF. CDR3 nucleotide sequence: TGTGCCAGCAGTCCGCGGGTCGGGGGTCAGCCCCAGCATTTT.

The V call is TRBV25-1, the J call TRBJ1-2, with 7 bases aligning to TRBD1. This CDR3 comprises 12 residues. After removal of 3 bases from V and 8 bases from J, the junction contained 3 bases not matched to a gene. CDR1 is MGHDK, CDR2 SYGVNS, per germline. DNA of the CDR3: TGTGCCAGCAGTGACAGGGGGTTAGGCTACACCTTC. Residues: CASSDRGLGYTF.

The rearrangement joins TRBV25-1 to TRBJ2-1, with TRBD2 matching over 11 bases. V dropped 4 bases and J dropped 4; count of bases not matched to a gene: 9. This CDR3 region has 17 residues. Per germline, CDR1 MGHDK and CDR2 SYGVNS. For the CDR3, the DNA is TGTGCCAGCAGTGGAATAGCGGGAGGGCGAGGGTACAATGAGCAGTTCTTC. It codes for CASSGIAGGRGYNEQFF.

This chain uses TRBV28 with TRBJ2-3; 7 bases agree with TRBD1. Germline CDR1 reads MDHEN; CDR2 reads SYDVKM. This CDR3 comprises 15 residues. Trimming cost V 5 bases and J 1 base; bases outside gene matches: 6. CDR3 DNA: TGTGCCAGCAGTGTGATAACAGGGGGCACAGATACGCAGTATTTT. Translation gives CASSVITGGTDTQYF.

This chain links TRBV19 with TRBJ2-2, with 9 positions matching TRBD1. V trimming: 2 bases; J trimming: 7 bases; junction bases outside the gene matches: 8. The CDR3 has 16 amino acids. Germline V gives CDR1 LNHDA, CDR2 SQIVND (reference sequence). This chain's CDR3 is CASSITGQGVSGELFF. The CDR3 DNA reads as TGTGCCAGTAGTATAACGGGACAGGGTGTGAGCGGGGAGCTGTTTTTT.

This clone was counted only a few times. The chain links TRBV10-3 to TRBJ2-3; D may be TRBD2 (5 bases). The CDR3 extends over 13 amino acids. Trimming took off 2 bases at V and 4 bases at J, with 7 bases between the two ends. Germline CDR1 reads ENHRY; CDR2 reads SYGVKD. The chain's CDR3 is CAISEPGSDTQYF. CDR3 bases: TGTGCCATCAGTGAGCCGGGGTCAGATACGCAGTATTTT.

The rearrangement uses TRBV5-1 and TRBJ1-5, with 7 bases identical to TRBD1. Germline CDR1 and CDR2: SGHRS and YFSETQ. With V trimmed by 0 bases and J by 3 bases, 3 bases remained unmatched. The CDR3 consists of 15 residues. CDR3 amino acids: CASSLDGTVNQPQHF. In nucleotides, the CDR3 is TGCGCCAGCAGCTTGGATGGGACAGTCAATCAGCCCCAGCATTTT.

J is TRBJ2-1 and V is TRBV20-1; no firm D call. CDR3 length equals 10 residues. V lost 3 bases to trimming and J lost 9 bases, with 6 bases between them. Germline V gives CDR1 DFQATT, CDR2 SNEGSKA (reference sequence). The CDR3 loop is CSASAGEQFF. The CDR3 DNA follows: TGCAGTGCTAGTGCAGGTGAGCAGTTCTTC.

This rearrangement joins TRBV27 to TRBJ2-5; TRBD2 matches at 11 bases. Germline V CDR1 and CDR2: MNHEY, SMNVEV (reference sequence). This CDR3 has 15 residues. V trimming: 4 bases; J trimming: 3 bases; junction bases outside the gene matches: 4. The CDR3 here is CASSSGTSGEETQYF. The CDR3 DNA is TGTGCCAGCAGTTCAGGGACTAGCGGAGAAGAGACCCAGTACTTC.

The J gene is TRBJ2-1, the V gene TRBV18, with D tentatively TRBD1 (5 bases). V dropped 0 bases and J dropped 6 bases, with 15 bases sitting between them. CDR1 and CDR2 (germline): KGHSH, LQKENI. This CDR3 spans 16 amino acids. CDR3 nucleotides: TGTGCCAGCTCACCACCAGTAGGGGCGCCGGGCAATGAGCAGTTCTTC. Translating it yields CASSPPVGAPGNEQFF.

The CDR3 here is CASSLGTVNEAFF. For the CDR3, the DNA is TGTGCCAGCAGTTTGGGGACAGTCAATGAAGCTTTCTTT. The genes are TRBV12-3 or TRBV12-4 and TRBJ1-1; 7 bases align to TRBD1. V lost 3 bases to trimming and J lost 7 bases; unmatched junction nucleotides: 5. This CDR3 comprises 13 residues.

The chain employs TRBV23-1 and TRBJ2-1; TRBD1 agrees at 7 bases. TRBV23-1 qualifies as an ORF whose function is uncertain. J gave up 4 bases and V 0 bases, and 12 bases lay outside the gene matches. The length of the CDR3 is 18 residues. The CDR3 sequence: CASSQSPTGQVLYNEQFF. The CDR3, as DNA: TGCGCCAGCAGTCAATCCCCCACCGGACAGGTCCTATACAATGAGCAGTTCTTC.

V is TRBV19 and J is TRBJ2-3, with a weak D call TRBD1 (7 bases). Germline values: CDR1 LNHDA, CDR2 SQIVND (reference sequence). CDR3 length equals 16 residues. With 5 bases removed from V and 3 bases from J, the gap between germline ends came to 18 bases. The CDR3 is CASSSQSGGPTDTQYF. DNA for the CDR3: TGTGCCAGTAGTTCTCAATCAGGGGGGCCGACAGATACGCAGTATTTT.

V is TRBV6-1 and J is TRBJ1-6; TRBD1 matches 7 bases. The trim removed 2 bases at V and 9 bases at J, leaving 4 bases unmatched. The CDR3 contains 14 residues. The germline gives CDR1 MNHNS, CDR2 SASEGT. Here the CDR3 DNA reads TGTGCCAGCAGTGAAAACACAGGGGCTTCACCCCTCCACTTT. This encodes CASSENTGASPLHF.

This clone has only one observation. The chain employs TRBV18 and TRBJ1-5, with 10 nucleotides matching TRBD1. Germline CDR1 is KGHSH and CDR2 is LQKENI. CDR3 length: 16 amino acids. After removal of 2 bases from V and 6 bases from J, the junction contained 7 bases not matched to a gene. CDR3 amino acids: CASSPGQGELGQPQHF. The CDR3 nucleotides are TGTGCCAGCTCACCAGGACAGGGGGAATTGGGTCAGCCCCAGCATTTT. The entire variable domain, with the rest obtained from reference TRBV18 and TRBJ1-5, is as follows: NAGVMQNPRHLVRRRGQEARLRCSPMKGHSHVYWYRQLPEEGLKFMVYLQKENIIDESGMPKERFSAEFPKEGPSILRIQQVVRGDSAAYFCASSPGQGELGQPQHFGDGTRLSIL.